The 8 T cell receptor beta chains presented below share a single source sample, sequenced in a study of blood T cell repertoires in COVID-19. This table comes from immunoSEQ multiplex PCR, and its TCRdb copy is limited to in-frame clones, with some not included. The table includes a few hundred thousand clones, 75% to 90% detected once. Sequencing was carried out using peripheral blood. The receptors shown here come from a woman between 55 and 75 years old with COVID-19, enrolled during active disease.

The chain links TRBV6-5 to TRBJ1-2; D uncertain. The CDR3 length is 14 residues. In germline, CDR1 is MNHEY, CDR2 SVGAGI. V was cut by 6 bases and J by 5 bases, with 16 bases left in between. CDR3 in amino acids: CASSPSPHLYGYTF. The CDR3 DNA is TGTGCCAGCAGCCCGTCCCCACATTTGTATGGCTACACCTTC.

The chain is built from TRBV27 and TRBJ1-3, with 7 bases that match TRBD1. V gave up 4 bases and J gave up 1 base; unmatched junction bases: 7. The CDR3 contains 16 residues. Germline V gene data show CDR1 as MNHEY and CDR2 as SMNVEV (reference sequence). This CDR3 is CASSSDRAGSGNTIYF. CDR3 bases: TGTGCCAGCAGTTCCGACAGGGCAGGGTCTGGAAACACCATATATTTT.

This clone was seen only once. The chain has TRBV30 and TRBJ2-4, with unresolved D. The germline gives CDR1 GTSNPN, CDR2 SVGIG (reference sequence). V was trimmed by 1 base and J by 0 bases, leaving 7 bases between them. This CDR3 comprises 14 residues. CDR3 in amino acids: CAWSGSLAKNIQYF. The CDR3 nucleotides read TGTGCCTGGAGTGGCAGTCTAGCCAAAAACATTCAGTACTTC.

V usage is TRBV11-3 and J usage is TRBJ1-1; D unresolved. Per germline, CDR1 SGHNT and CDR2 YENEEA. The CDR3 length is 12 residues. The V end lost 1 base, the J end lost 5 bases, and 5 bases lay between the germline ends. As DNA, the CDR3 is TGTGCCAGCAGCTTAGTCCCGACTGAAGCTTTCTTT. As protein: CASSLVPTEAFF.

This sequence joins TRBV4-3 and TRBJ1-3; weak D call: TRBD1 (5 bases). This CDR3 contains 17 residues. Trimming left V 3 bases short and J 2 bases short, with 17 bases between. The germline V gene has CDR1 LGHNA and CDR2 YSLEER. The CDR3, as DNA: TGCGCCAGCAGCCAGGGTTTTGGGGGGGAGGCTGGAAACACCATATATTTT. It translates to CASSQGFGGEAGNTIYF.

The V gene is TRBV6-5, the J gene TRBJ1-6; D uncertain. V lost 6 bases and J lost 6, with 12 bases in between. CDR3 length: 14 amino acids. Germline assignment: CDR1 MNHEY and CDR2 SVGAGI. This CDR3 reads CASRIGLLNSPLHF. In nucleotides, the CDR3 is TGTGCCAGCAGGATCGGACTGCTTAATTCACCCCTCCACTTT.

V usage is TRBV6-4 and J usage is TRBJ1-4; TRBD1 matches at 9 bases. CDR3 length: 15 amino acids. V shed 4 bases, J shed 5 bases, and the junction held 5 bases outside the gene matches. Germline values: CDR1 MRHNA, CDR2 SNTAGT. The DNA of the CDR3 is TGTGCCAGCAGTGCCGGGACAGGGATCAATGAAAAACTGTTTTTT. It yields the protein CASSAGTGINEKLFF.

This clone appeared a single time. The chain joins TRBV5-1 to TRBJ1-2, with TRBD1 matching 12 bases. CDR1 SGHRS and CDR2 YFSETQ come from the germline V gene. J gave up 7 bases and V 0 bases, and 4 bases lay outside the gene matches. This CDR3 has 15 residues. The chain's CDR3 is CASSLAGQGAVGYTF. For the CDR3, the DNA is TGCGCCAGCAGCTTGGCGGGACAGGGGGCGGTTGGCTACACCTTC. The entire variable domain, with the rest obtained from reference TRBV5-1 and TRBJ1-2, is as follows: KAGVTQTPRYLIKTRGQQVTLSCSPISGHRSVSWYQQTPGQGLQFLFEYFSETQRNKGNFPGRFSGRQFSNSRSEMNVSTLELGDSALYLCASSLAGQGAVGYTFGSGTRLTVV.